The 18 T cell receptor beta chains below come from one sample, sequenced in a study of blood T cell repertoires in COVID-19. Profiled with immunoSEQ multiplex PCR; TCRdb holds only in-frame clones, not every one. The top ten hold roughly 4.8% of the sample, which has approximately 77,000 clones, more than 80% seen once. Specimen: peripheral blood. The receptor set was obtained from a woman in her seventies with acute or convalescent COVID-19.

V is TRBV3-1 (or the pseudogene TRBV3-2) and J is TRBJ1-2, with D possibly TRBD1 on 5 matching bases. Trimming removed 1 base from V and 4 bases from J, with 13 bases in between. The CDR3 has 15 amino acids. Germline-derived CDR1 and CDR2 are LGHDT and YNNKEL (reference sequence). CDR3: CASSQGGAEIYGYTF. The CDR3 nucleotides are TGTGCCAGCAGCCAAGGTGGGGCGGAGATCTATGGCTACACCTTC.

For the CDR3, the DNA is TGCGCCAGCAGCCTCGACAGGGGCAGAGATGAGCAGTTCTTC. This encodes CASSLDRGRDEQFF. This chain connects TRBV4-3 to TRBJ2-1, with 8 bases identical to TRBD1. This CDR3 region has 14 residues. The germline V gene encodes CDR1 LGHNA and CDR2 YSLEER. Germline trimming cut 4 bases from V and 8 bases from J; bases unmatched to any gene: 7.

The gene calls are TRBV18 and TRBJ2-5; perhaps TRBD1 as D (5 bases). Germline V gene data show CDR1 as KGHSH and CDR2 as LQKENI. There are 14 residues in the CDR3. Trimming cost V 3 bases and J 2 bases, with 10 bases left between them. The CDR3 sequence: CASSPTGPQETQYF. The CDR3 region has the DNA TGTGCCAGCTCACCCACAGGACCGCAAGAGACCCAGTACTTC.

The rearrangement uses TRBV19 and TRBJ2-6, with 12 bases matching TRBD1. The CDR3 covers 17 residues. Per germline, CDR1 LNHDA and CDR2 SQIVND (reference sequence). The ends lost 6 bases at V and 2 bases at J; junction bases unmatched: 5. In DNA, the CDR3 is TGTGCCAGTAGGACCGGGACAGGGGGCGCTGGGGCCAACGTCCTGACTTTC. It is translated as CASRTGTGGAGANVLTF.

The gene calls are TRBV19 and TRBJ1-3, with 7 bases fitting TRBD1. Germline V gene sequence: CDR1 LNHDA, CDR2 SQIVND (reference sequence). Trimming removed 8 bases from V and 2 bases from J; junction bases left unmatched: 9. CDR3 length: 15 amino acids. The CDR3 reads CASATYGTAGNTIYF. DNA of the CDR3: TGTGCCAGTGCCACCTACGGGACAGCTGGAAACACCATATATTTT. The full variable domain, rest sourced from reference TRBV19 and TRBJ1-3, is DGGITQSPKYLFRKEGQNVTLSCEQNLNHDAMYWYRQDPGQGLRLIYYSQIVNDFQKGDIAEGYSVSREKKESFPLTVTSAQKNPTAFYLCASATYGTAGNTIYFGEGSWLTVV.

The chain couples TRBV3-1 (or the pseudogene TRBV3-2) to TRBJ1-5; unclear D gene. CDR1 LGHDT and CDR2 YNNKEL come from the germline V gene (reference sequence). Trimming took 4 bases from V and 2 from J, leaving 12 bases between them. The CDR3 is 15 amino acids. CDR3 in DNA: TGTGCCAGCAGCCCCCGACCTGGAGGCAATCAGCCCCAGCATTTT. This gives the protein CASSPRPGGNQPQHF.

This chain connects TRBV18 to TRBJ1-1, with TRBD1 identical over 10 bases. The V and J ends lost 3 bases and 2 bases, in that order; junction bases with no gene match: 9. Per germline, CDR1 KGHSH and CDR2 LQKENI. This CDR3 contains 17 residues. CDR3 in DNA: TGTGCCAGCTCACCGAGACAGGGGGCTTTAATAAACACTGAAGCTTTCTTT. Protein sequence: CASSPRQGALINTEAFF.

The chain recombines TRBV7-3 with TRBJ2-1; a possible D gene is TRBD2 (7 bases). Looked up from germline, CDR1 is SGHTA and CDR2 is FQGTGA. CDR3 length: 16 residues. Trimming cost V 2 bases and J 2 bases, with 13 bases left between them. The CDR3 nucleotides are TGTGCCAGCAGCTTAGTCGGCGGGGGCGCCTACAATGAGCAGTTCTTC. Encoded protein: CASSLVGGGAYNEQFF.

The V gene is TRBV7-9, the J gene TRBJ1-1; D possibly corresponds to TRBD1 (6 bases). CDR3 length: 18 residues. The germline V and J ends were trimmed by 1 base and 0 bases, with 18 bases remaining between them. Germline V gene sequence: CDR1 SEHNR, CDR2 FQNEAQ (reference sequence). The CDR3 DNA is TGTGCCAGCAGCTTAGAATACAGGGACCCCCCGGTGAACACTGAAGCTTTCTTT. Translated, it gives CASSLEYRDPPVNTEAFF.

The J gene is TRBJ2-1, the V gene TRBV4-1, with TRBD1 matching 7 bases. Germline V lookup: CDR1 MGHRA, CDR2 YSYEKL. V trimming: 8 bases; J trimming: 0 bases; junction bases outside the gene matches: 4. The CDR3 totals 14 residues. The DNA for the CDR3 is TGCGCCAGCTCGTCAGGGGGCTCCTACAATGAGCAGTTCTTC. This sequence encodes CASSSGGSYNEQFF.

The V and J genes are TRBV9 and TRBJ2-6, with TRBD1 matching 10 bases. The CDR3 is made up of 18 amino acids. The trim removed 6 bases at V and 0 bases at J, leaving 9 bases unmatched. Germline-derived CDR1 and CDR2 are SGDLS and YYNGEE. CDR3 DNA: TGTGCCAGCATGGGATCGGGGACAGGGGACTCTGGGGCCAACGTCCTGACTTTC. Translated: CASMGSGTGDSGANVLTF.

This clone was recorded only once. The rearrangement joins TRBV6-2 or TRBV6-3 to TRBJ1-1; D call uncertain. Germline V gene data show CDR1 as MNHEY and CDR2 as SVGEGT. V lost 0 bases and J 10 bases, leaving 12 bases between the germline ends. This CDR3 has 13 amino acids. The CDR3 DNA follows: TGTGCCAGCAGTTACTCCGGGGAGTCTCCAGCTTTCTTT. It encodes CASSYSGESPAFF.

The DNA for the CDR3 is TGTGCCACCAGCAGAGTTGCCAGGGCAAATGAGCAGTTCTTC. It codes for CATSRVARANEQFF. This rearrangement joins TRBV15 to TRBJ2-1; D may be TRBD1 (5 bases). This CDR3 contains 14 residues. V lost 1 base and J 7 bases, leaving 11 bases between the germline ends. CDR1 is LNHNV and CDR2 is YYDKDF in the germline V gene (reference sequence).

The rearrangement uses TRBV11-2 and TRBJ1-1, with 9 bases aligning to TRBD1. V shed 5 bases, J shed 3 bases, and the junction held 1 base outside the gene matches. Per germline, CDR1 SGHAT and CDR2 FQNNGV. The CDR3 sequence is 13 residues long. The CDR3 reads CASSRQGDTEAFF. DNA of the CDR3: TGTGCCAGCAGCAGACAGGGGGACACTGAAGCTTTCTTT.

The rearrangement uses TRBV4-2 and TRBJ1-2, with D possibly being TRBD1 (6 bases). From germline, CDR1 is LGHNA and CDR2 YNFKEQ. Deletions cut 1 base from V and 5 bases from J, with 11 bases between. The CDR3 extends over 14 amino acids. The CDR3 nucleotides read TGTGCCAGCAGCCAAGTCCGGACAGAGTATGGCTACACCTTC. This sequence encodes CASSQVRTEYGYTF.

V usage is TRBV14 and J usage is TRBJ2-1; D is unclear. The V end was cut by 0 bases, the J end by 10 bases, with 4 bases between. There are 11 residues in the CDR3. Germline V gene lookup returns CDR1 SGHDN and CDR2 FVKESK. This CDR3 is CASSQDREQFF. CDR3 bases: TGTGCCAGCAGCCAAGACCGGGAGCAGTTCTTC.

The genes are TRBV5-6 and TRBJ1-2, with D possibly being TRBD1 (6 bases). The germline gives CDR1 SGHDT, CDR2 YYEEEE. This CDR3 spans 15 amino acids. V lost 0 bases and J 3 bases, leaving 12 bases between the germline ends. The DNA for the CDR3 is TGTGCCAGCAGCTTGGGAAGGGGGGGATACTATGGCTACACCTTC. The encoded protein is CASSLGRGGYYGYTF.

The chain links TRBV27 to TRBJ2-7; 8 bases are a match to TRBD1. The CDR3 contains 14 residues. Losses at the gene ends were 2 bases for V and 2 bases for J; bases not matched to a gene: 2. The germline CDR1 and CDR2 sequences are MNHEY and SMNVEV (reference sequence). The CDR3 DNA reads as TGTGCCAGCAGTTTACGGACAGGGACCTACGAGCAGTACTTC. Amino acid sequence: CASSLRTGTYEQYF.